The next 27 T cell receptor beta chains were all read from a single sample in a study of T cells in tuberculosis. Produced via immunoSEQ multiplex PCR; TCRdb's table is partial and in-frame only. This table holds tens of thousands of clones, roughly 94% found once. Time point described: new active TB diagnosis, blood taken before or within 7 days of starting treatment. Sequenced here: PBMCs, sampled at tuberculosis diagnosis. The receptors originated from an adult with tuberculosis.

This clone was observed a single time. The V and J genes are TRBV7-8 and TRBJ2-2; 7 nucleotides agree with TRBD1. This CDR3 is 16 amino acids long. Unmatched junction bases numbered 9, after V lost 1 base and J lost 7 bases. In germline, CDR1 is SGHVS, CDR2 FQNEAQ. The CDR3 sequence: CASSLEPRGRSGELFF. The CDR3 DNA sequence: TGTGCCAGCAGCTTAGAACCTAGGGGGCGCAGCGGGGAGCTGTTTTTT. Full variable domain (missing parts from reference TRBV7-8 and TRBJ2-2): GAGVSQSPRYKVAKRGQDVALRCDPISGHVSLFWYQQALGQGPEFLTYFQNEAQLDKSGLPSDRFFAERPEGSVSTLKIQRTQQEDSAVYLCASSLEPRGRSGELFFGEGSRLTVL.

This clone was observed a handful of times. This rearrangement joins TRBV29-1 to TRBJ1-1; a weak D match, TRBD1 (6 bases). CDR3 size: 12 residues. Germline CDR1 is SQVTM and CDR2 is ANQGSEA. V was trimmed by 3 bases and J by 4 bases, leaving 9 bases between them. The CDR3, as DNA: TGCAGCGTTGACACAGGGTTCACTGAAGCTTTCTTT. Protein: CSVDTGFTEAFF.

This chain uses TRBV11-3 with TRBJ2-1; D gene unclear. V was pared by 0 bases and J by 8 bases, with 8 bases between. Germline V gene sequence: CDR1 SGHNT, CDR2 YENEEA. This CDR3 has 13 amino acids. The CDR3 DNA is TGTGCCAGCAGCTTAGATCTGACATATGAGCAGTTCTTC. Residues: CASSLDLTYEQFF.

V usage is TRBV27 and J usage is TRBJ1-1; D unresolved. Between the trimmed V and J ends, which lost 7 bases and 1 base, there was a span of 4 bases. This CDR3 comprises 11 residues. Germline values: CDR1 MNHEY, CDR2 SMNVEV (reference sequence). DNA of the CDR3: TGTGCCAGCACCTCGAACACTGAAGCTTTCTTT. This encodes CASTSNTEAFF.

This clone was seen once. The V gene is TRBV18, the J gene TRBJ2-3; D not certain. The CDR3 runs to 13 residues. With 6 bases removed from V and 3 bases from J, the gap between germline ends came to 10 bases. The germline V gene encodes CDR1 KGHSH and CDR2 LQKENI. The CDR3 loop reads CASSPFLTDTQYF. CDR3 DNA: TGTGCCAGCTCCCCGTTCCTGACAGATACGCAGTATTTT.

This chain uses TRBV25-1 with TRBJ1-4; 7 nucleotides line up with TRBD1. CDR1 is MGHDK, CDR2 SYGVNS, per germline. The CDR3 length is 14 residues. Trimming at V came to 3 bases and at J to 3 bases, leaving 1 base not matched to a gene. CDR3 amino acids: CASSETGSNEKLFF. Here the CDR3 DNA reads TGTGCCAGCAGTGAGACAGGGTCTAATGAAAAACTGTTTTTT.

This clone was picked up one time. The J gene is TRBJ1-1, the V gene TRBV18; a possible D gene is TRBD1 (5 bases). V lost 6 bases, J lost 1 base, and 12 bases lay in between. Germline CDR1 KGHSH, CDR2 LQKENI. CDR3 length: 14 residues. For the CDR3, the DNA is TGTGCCAGCTCTCCCTCCGGACAGAACACTGAAGCTTTCTTT. Amino acids: CASSPSGQNTEAFF.

V and J are TRBV5-6 and TRBJ2-7, with D maybe TRBD1 (6 bases). The CDR3 has 15 amino acids. V was clipped by 6 bases and J by 2 bases, with 18 bases between them. The germline V gene has CDR1 SGHDT and CDR2 YYEEEE. The CDR3, as DNA: TGTGCCAGCACTACCCGGACTCGGACAGCCTACGAGCAGTACTTC. Protein sequence: CASTTRTRTAYEQYF. Full variable domain (missing parts from reference TRBV5-6 and TRBJ2-7): DAGVTQSPTHLIKTRGQQVTLRCSPKSGHDTVSWYQQALGQGPQFIFQYYEEEERQRGNFPDRFSGHQFPNYSSELNVNALLLGDSALYLCASTTRTRTAYEQYFGPGTRLTVT.

The chain joins TRBV7-6 to TRBJ2-5; TRBD2 aligns across 8 bases. Losses at the gene ends were 3 bases for V and 5 bases for J; bases not matched to a gene: 17. Germline V gene lookup returns CDR1 SGHVS and CDR2 FNYEAQ. This CDR3 has 18 amino acids. CDR3 sequence: CASSFPKPGGPMLETQYF. As DNA, the CDR3 is TGTGCCAGCAGCTTCCCTAAGCCGGGAGGGCCAATGTTGGAGACCCAGTACTTC.

J is TRBJ2-1 and V is TRBV7-8; 7 bases are a match to TRBD2. V lost 3 bases to trimming and J lost 6 bases; unmatched junction nucleotides: 5. Germline CDR1 SGHVS, CDR2 FQNEAQ. This CDR3 region has 14 residues. CDR3 DNA: TGTGCCAGCAGCTTTCTAGCGGAAGCCAATGAGCAGTTCTTC. It is translated as CASSFLAEANEQFF.

Here the CDR3 DNA reads TGCAGCGTTGAAGTGACAGAGGCTGGAAACACCATATATTTT. Its translation is CSVEVTEAGNTIYF. V and J are TRBV29-1 and TRBJ1-3; TRBD1 might be the D (5 bases). The V gene's germline CDR1 is SQVTM and CDR2 ANQGSEA. The ends were cut back, 1 base at V and 2 bases at J, with 9 bases in the middle. This CDR3 contains 14 residues.

The table lists this clone with a few counts. The chain carries TRBV7-9 and TRBJ2-5, with TRBD1 matching 9 bases. Germline values: CDR1 SEHNR, CDR2 FQNEAQ (reference sequence). CDR3 length: 14 residues. The trim removed 5 bases at V and 5 bases at J, leaving 6 bases unmatched. For the CDR3, the DNA is TGTGCCAGCAGCCCGGGACAGGGAGGGGAGACCCAGTACTTC. It encodes CASSPGQGGETQYF.

The chain is built from TRBV2 and TRBJ2-3; D perhaps matches TRBD2 (6 bases). Trimming stripped 11 bases from V and 6 bases from J, with 24 bases between. The CDR3 is made up of 15 amino acids. The V gene's germline CDR1 is SNHLY and CDR2 FYNNEI. CDR3 DNA: TGTGCCCTTTTGGGGCCGGGAGCGAAAATCGATACGCAGTATTTT. This gives the protein CALLGPGAKIDTQYF.

This chain connects TRBV28 to TRBJ2-7; the match to TRBD2 covers 8 bases. CDR1 is MDHEN, CDR2 SYDVKM, per germline. CDR3 size: 14 residues. After removal of 5 bases from V and 5 bases from J, the junction contained 8 bases not matched to a gene. The CDR3 DNA reads TGTGCCAGCAGTGGCAGCGGGAGCGCCGACGAGCAGTACTTC. Translating it yields CASSGSGSADEQYF.

The rearrangement joins TRBV5-6 to TRBJ1-1; 8 bases match TRBD1. Germline loops: CDR1 SGHDT, CDR2 YYEEEE. This CDR3 has 15 residues. V gave up 3 bases and J gave up 2 bases; unmatched junction bases: 6. CDR3 loop: CASSWKQGDNTEAFF. The DNA for the CDR3 is TGTGCCAGCAGCTGGAAACAGGGGGACAACACTGAAGCTTTCTTT.

The gene calls are TRBV11-2 and TRBJ2-7, with 11 bases lining up with TRBD2. Trimming took 2 bases from V and 2 from J; bases not matched to a gene: 8. Germline loops: CDR1 SGHAT, CDR2 FQNNGV. CDR3 size: 17 residues. The CDR3 region is CASSLNPPSGGTYEQYF. CDR3 coding DNA: TGTGCCAGCAGCTTAAATCCCCCTAGCGGGGGGACCTACGAGCAGTACTTC.

The chain carries TRBV27 and TRBJ2-7, with TRBD1 matching 7 bases. The CDR3 covers 14 residues. Germline V lookup: CDR1 MNHEY, CDR2 SMNVEV (reference sequence). The V and J ends lost 5 bases and 4 bases, in that order; junction bases with no gene match: 8. The CDR3: CASSPWDSTYEQYF. The CDR3 DNA is TGTGCCAGCAGTCCCTGGGACAGCACTTACGAGCAGTACTTC.

This sequence joins TRBV5-1 and TRBJ1-1, with 7 bases identical to TRBD1. Germline lookup yields CDR1 SGHRS and CDR2 YFSETQ. V lost 0 bases to trimming and J lost 8 bases; unmatched junction nucleotides: 4. The CDR3 covers 13 residues. The CDR3 reads CASSLETGLEAFF. CDR3 DNA: TGCGCCAGCAGCTTGGAGACAGGGTTGGAAGCTTTCTTT.

This chain connects TRBV9 to TRBJ2-3; weak D call: TRBD2 (5 bases). Trimming pared 5 bases from V and 7 bases from J, leaving 14 bases between. Germline CDR1 reads SGDLS; CDR2 reads YYNGEE. The CDR3 spans 13 residues. The CDR3 sequence: CASRDIEGNTQYF. CDR3 nucleotides: TGTGCCAGCAGGGATATAGAGGGAAATACGCAGTATTTT.

The chain joins TRBV6-1 to TRBJ2-1; TRBD2 is a possible D gene (7 bases). Germline values: CDR1 MNHNS, CDR2 SASEGT. V lost 4 bases and J 0 bases, leaving 22 bases between the germline ends. The CDR3 contains 19 residues. In DNA form, the CDR3 reads TGTGCCAGCAGTGCCCGCATGGGGGCGGGAGAAGTCTCCTACAATGAGCAGTTCTTC. It encodes CASSARMGAGEVSYNEQFF.

V usage is TRBV19 and J usage is TRBJ1-2; D not certain. This CDR3 has 14 amino acids. The germline V gene has CDR1 LNHDA and CDR2 SQIVND (reference sequence). Deletions cut 7 bases from V and 3 bases from J, with 15 bases between. CDR3 region: CASTPGSLYYGYTF. The CDR3, as DNA: TGTGCCAGTACCCCCGGGTCATTATACTATGGCTACACCTTC.

CDR3 residues: CASMGGRREGEQFF. CDR3 nucleotide sequence: TGTGCCAGCATGGGCGGGAGAAGGGAGGGTGAGCAGTTCTTC. The chain employs TRBV2 and TRBJ2-1; the match to TRBD2 covers 7 bases. Trimming cost V 7 bases and J 9 bases; bases outside gene matches: 12. Per the germline V gene, CDR1 is SNHLY and CDR2 is FYNNEI. CDR3 length equals 14 residues.

This chain connects TRBV2 to TRBJ2-3, with D maybe TRBD1 (6 bases). Trimming removed 6 bases from V and 0 bases from J, with 10 bases in between. This CDR3 has 14 residues. The germline gives CDR1 SNHLY, CDR2 FYNNEI. CDR3 DNA sequence: TGTGCCAGCAGATGGACAGCCAGCACAGATACGCAGTATTTT. Its translation: CASRWTASTDTQYF.

Only one count was recorded for this clone. This chain uses TRBV25-1 with TRBJ2-5; 12 nucleotides agree with TRBD2. Germline CDR1 is MGHDK and CDR2 is SYGVNS. The CDR3 is 15 amino acids. Unmatched junction bases numbered 6, after V lost 6 bases and J lost 4 bases. The CDR3 coding sequence is TGTGCCAGCAGGACTAGCGGGAGAGGACGAGAGACCCAGTACTTC. Its translation: CASRTSGRGRETQYF.

This chain connects TRBV7-2 to TRBJ2-5, with D unresolved. The length of the CDR3 is 16 residues. With 5 bases removed from V and 0 bases from J, the gap between germline ends came to 16 bases. From germline, CDR1 is SGHTA and CDR2 FQGNSA. The CDR3 protein is CASSTAPSNDQETQYF. In DNA form, the CDR3 reads TGTGCCAGCAGCACCGCCCCCTCTAATGACCAAGAGACCCAGTACTTC.

The rearrangement links TRBV4-1 to TRBJ2-3, with TRBD2 matching 14 bases. Germline lookup yields CDR1 MGHRA and CDR2 YSYEKL. V was clipped by 2 bases and J by 2 bases; unmatched bases: 12. The CDR3 has 20 amino acids. CDR3 residues: CASSQPGLAGEEKPTDTQYF. CDR3 sequence (DNA): TGCGCCAGCAGCCAACCGGGACTAGCGGGAGAGGAGAAACCCACAGATACGCAGTATTTT.

This clone has only a few counts. The genes are TRBV15 and TRBJ1-2; 8 bases line up with TRBD1. V was pared by 0 bases and J by 8 bases, with 8 bases of the junction left unmatched. CDR3 length: 15 residues. Germline V gene lookup returns CDR1 LNHNV and CDR2 YYDKDF (reference sequence). The chain's CDR3 is CATSRDRGRFAGYTF. Here the CDR3 DNA reads TGTGCCACCAGCAGAGACAGGGGGCGCTTCGCCGGCTACACCTTC.